The sequence of this TCR beta chain was determined in a study of regulatory T cells in long-lasting Graves disease. The overall study: Recently diagnosed Graves' patients had received antithyroid drugs for under 3 months.

This clonotype has a count of ten or more. Germline V CDR1 and CDR2: SEHNR, FQNEAQ (reference sequence). The length of the CDR3 is 14 residues. With V trimmed by 3 bases and J by 4 bases, 3 bases remained unmatched. Arm-PCR with iRepertoire HTBI primers amplified the CDR3 regions for these TCR beta libraries. TCRdb redid the calling of the multiplex PCR reads with MiXCR, one entry per CDR3 protein. The sample shows under 250,000 distinct CDR3 sequences, approximately 18% of them seen only once. Regarding time point: newly diagnosed GD, antithyroid drugs for less than 3 months. The TCR library was prepared using RNA isolated from PBMCs. Graves' disease diagnosis relied on American Thyroid Association guidelines. This sample was also put to use in a study of T cells in Graves' hyperthyroidism and ophthalmopathy. As reported in that work: In the blood, most expanded thyroid clonotypes above 0.001 appeared as well.

The specimen was peripheral blood mononuclear cells (PBMCs), collected at new diagnosis, from a patient treated with antithyroid drugs. The sequence derives from a woman aged 25-40 years with Graves disease. V usage is TRBV7-9 and J usage is TRBJ2-1; 7 positions match TRBD2. The DNA for the CDR3 is TGTGCCAGCAGCTTTACTAGCGCATACAATGAGCAGTTCTTC. Amino acid sequence: CASSFTSAYNEQFF.